These 19 T cell receptor beta chains were sequenced from one sample in a study of shared clonotypes between healthy human individuals. Using immunoSEQ multiplex PCR, the repertoire was profiled, and TCRdb retains in-frame clones only, with some absent. The repertoire holds some 1 million clones, with around 74% as singletons. Sequencing was done on a sample of memory CD4+ T cells sorted from blood. Documented subset: CD45RA-negative fraction. Source of these receptors: a young man in good health.

CDR3 sequence reads: CASTTPGQTRETQYF. The CDR3, as DNA: TGTGCCAGCACTACTCCGGGACAGACAAGGGAGACCCAGTACTTC. The gene calls are TRBV5-4 and TRBJ2-5, with 7 bases identical to TRBD1. The CDR3 extends over 15 amino acids. The V and J ends lost 6 bases and 5 bases, in that order; junction bases with no gene match: 13. The germline V gene encodes CDR1 SGHNT and CDR2 YYREEE (reference sequence).

This clone was counted a few times. The CDR3: CASSQDGWGNQPQHF. The CDR3, as DNA: TGCGCCAGCAGCCAAGACGGGTGGGGCAATCAGCCCCAGCATTTT. The rearrangement uses TRBV4-1 and TRBJ1-5; D is ambiguous. CDR1 and CDR2 (germline): MGHRA, YSYEKL. The germline V and J ends were trimmed by 0 bases and 2 bases, with 8 bases remaining between them. The CDR3 has 15 amino acids.

This clone was seen a single time. This chain connects TRBV4-3 to TRBJ2-5, with D perhaps matching TRBD2 (5 bases). Germline CDR1 reads LGHNA; CDR2 reads YSLEER. The germline V and J ends were trimmed by 1 base and 4 bases, with 13 bases remaining between them. This CDR3 contains 15 residues. CDR3 loop: CASSQAPGSSETQYF. CDR3 nucleotide sequence: TGCGCCAGCAGCCAAGCCCCGGGGAGTTCAGAGACCCAGTACTTC.

As for this clone: A read error may explain this, as a much larger clone is one base away. Distinct nucleotide sequences in the sample also encode this CDR3. CDR3: CASSVSGTGVYEQYF. CDR3 nucleotides: TGTGCCAGCAGTGTCTCCGGGACAGGGGTGTACGAGCAGTACTTC. The chain joins TRBV27 to TRBJ2-7; 10 positions match TRBD1. V shed 5 bases, J shed 4 bases, and the junction held 8 bases outside the gene matches. Per the germline V gene, CDR1 is MNHEY and CDR2 is SMNVEV (reference sequence). The CDR3 consists of 15 residues.

The rearrangement links TRBV6-1 to TRBJ1-1; no clear D. Germline values: CDR1 MNHNS, CDR2 SASEGT. V dropped 6 bases and J dropped 7 bases, with 9 bases sitting between them. The CDR3 consists of 11 residues. CDR3 nucleotide sequence: TGTGCCAGCAGCGTCCAGTTTGAAGCTTTCTTT. Its protein product is CASSVQFEAFF.

V is TRBV18 and J is TRBJ1-1; D is ambiguous. CDR1 and CDR2 from the germline V gene are KGHSH and LQKENI. V dropped 6 bases and J dropped 6 bases, with 14 bases sitting between them. The CDR3 runs 13 residues. DNA of the CDR3: TGTGCCAGCTCCCGGGGAGTAAACTCTGAAGCTTTCTTT. This sequence encodes CASSRGVNSEAFF.

The V and J genes are TRBV15 and TRBJ1-1; a possible D gene is TRBD1 (5 bases). The germline V gene encodes CDR1 LNHNV and CDR2 YYDKDF (reference sequence). V lost 5 bases and J 0 bases, leaving 7 bases between the germline ends. This CDR3 region has 13 residues. CDR3 sequence reads: CATSEQVNTEAFF. CDR3 DNA: TGTGCCACCAGCGAACAGGTGAACACTGAAGCTTTCTTT.

The gene calls are TRBV5-1 and TRBJ2-1; 11 bases fit TRBD2. J gave up 7 bases and V 7 bases, and 4 bases lay outside the gene matches. The CDR3 sequence is 13 residues long. Germline V gene lookup returns CDR1 SGHRS and CDR2 YFSETQ. DNA for the CDR3: TGCGCCAGCCAAGGGACTAGCGGAAATGAGCAGTTCTTC. It codes for CASQGTSGNEQFF.

This chain joins TRBV7-9 and TRBJ1-2, with a possible D match to TRBD1 (6 bases). The germline CDR1 and CDR2 sequences are SEHNR and FQNEAQ (reference sequence). Trimming took off 5 bases at V and 4 bases at J, with 17 bases between the two ends. The CDR3 is 15 amino acids. Written as DNA, the CDR3 is TGTGCCAGCAGCCTAGGGCGGGGGCGCGGCTATGGCTACACCTTC. Protein sequence: CASSLGRGRGYGYTF.

The sample holds one count of this clone. The chain links TRBV5-1 to TRBJ2-7; the match to TRBD1 covers 7 bases. J was trimmed by 4 bases and V by 0 bases; bases with no gene match: 10. This CDR3 region has 16 residues. Germline assignment: CDR1 SGHRS and CDR2 YFSETQ. CDR3 bases: TGCGCCAGCAGCTTGGAACCGGGACAGCCTTCATACGAGCAGTACTTC. This translates into CASSLEPGQPSYEQYF.

Concerning this clone itself: Other DNA sequences in the sample encode the same CDR3. The V call is TRBV10-3, the J call TRBJ1-2; D perhaps matches TRBD1 (5 bases). The germline V and J ends were trimmed by 3 bases and 2 bases, with 7 bases remaining between them. The germline gives CDR1 ENHRY, CDR2 SYGVKD. CDR3 length: 13 amino acids. The CDR3 spells CAISESGNYGYTF. CDR3 in DNA: TGTGCCATCAGTGAATCAGGGAACTATGGCTACACCTTC.

V is TRBV27 and J is TRBJ1-2; 9 bases align to TRBD1. CDR1 and CDR2 (germline): MNHEY, SMNVEV (reference sequence). This CDR3 spans 15 amino acids. The trim removed 4 bases at V and 7 bases at J, leaving 10 bases unmatched. As DNA, the CDR3 is TGTGCCAGCAGTTCCCCGGACAGGGGCTACTCTGGCTACACCTTC. It encodes CASSSPDRGYSGYTF.

The chain recombines TRBV5-1 with TRBJ2-7, with TRBD2 matching 11 bases. The ends lost 4 bases at V and 12 bases at J; junction bases unmatched: 9. The germline CDR1 and CDR2 sequences are SGHRS and YFSETQ. The CDR3 consists of 13 residues. CDR3 amino acids: CASSQTSGSMGYF. For the CDR3, the DNA is TGCGCCAGCAGCCAAACTAGCGGGAGTATGGGGTACTTC.

J is TRBJ2-7 and V is TRBV5-1; D uncertain. The V end lost 0 bases, the J end lost 3 bases, and 13 bases lay between the germline ends. The CDR3 runs to 15 residues. CDR1 SGHRS and CDR2 YFSETQ come from the germline V gene. The CDR3 DNA sequence: TGCGCCAGCAGCTTGGCGAGGAGTGGCGGCTACGAGCAGTACTTC. This codes for CASSLARSGGYEQYF.

CDR3 loop: CASSWGGDNSPLHF. The DNA of the CDR3 is TGTGCCAGCAGCTGGGGGGGAGATAATTCACCCCTCCACTTT. This chain uses TRBV2 with TRBJ1-6; tentative D call: TRBD1 (5 bases). The length of the CDR3 is 14 residues. V lost 6 bases to trimming and J lost 5 bases, with 11 bases between them. The germline CDR1 and CDR2 sequences are SNHLY and FYNNEI.

The chain is built from TRBV6-1 and TRBJ2-7, with D tentatively TRBD2 (6 bases). The CDR3 is 17 residues long. Trimming removed 2 bases at V and 2 bases at J, with 19 bases between. Germline CDR1 MNHNS, CDR2 SASEGT. The CDR3 region is CASSELYLGGIAYEQYF. The CDR3 DNA sequence: TGTGCCAGCAGTGAACTCTATCTAGGAGGGATAGCCTACGAGCAGTACTTC.

This clone was recorded at least ten times. The chain joins TRBV19 to TRBJ1-3; 9 bases are shared with TRBD1. Germline CDR1 and CDR2: LNHDA and SQIVND (reference sequence). V was clipped by 5 bases and J by 0 bases; unmatched bases: 8. This CDR3 contains 17 residues. The CDR3 loop reads CASSLGTGFLSGNTIYF. Written as DNA, the CDR3 is TGTGCCAGTAGTCTCGGGACAGGGTTCCTCTCTGGAAACACCATATATTTT.

The chain joins TRBV6-6 to TRBJ1-5, with D possibly being TRBD1 (6 bases). The CDR3 covers 15 residues. The germline CDR1 and CDR2 sequences are MNHNY and SVGAGI (reference sequence). V was shortened by 5 bases and J by 3 bases, with 14 bases between the two germline ends. The CDR3 DNA is TGTGCCAGCAGTAGGCGGGGGGCCGACAATCAGCCCCAGCATTTT. Its protein product is CASSRRGADNQPQHF.

This clone was seen a handful of times. The chain joins TRBV28 to TRBJ1-2, with a possible D match to TRBD1 (6 bases). Looked up from germline, CDR1 is MDHEN and CDR2 is SYDVKM. Deletions cut 2 bases from V and 1 base from J, with 11 bases between. The CDR3 runs to 15 residues. CDR3 sequence (DNA): TGTGCCAGCAGTTTAGAGGACAGCAATAACTATGGCTACACCTTC. It specifies CASSLEDSNNYGYTF.